Listed here are 32 T cell receptor beta chains from one sample, sequenced in a study of CD8 T cells in ankylosing spondylitis. The study's findings and limits: Several highly homologous variants made up a TCR beta motif that seemed to typify ankylosing spondylitis blood.

No antigen has been assigned to these receptors. TCRdb re-called the 5' RACE reads with MiXCR, one entry per CDR3 protein. The sample consists of fewer than 500,000 distinct CDR3 sequences, about 20% of them appearing once. Specimen: blood, either unsorted or a sorted T cell fraction (not recorded which). The receptors were gathered from a male donor with ankylosing spondylitis.

This clonotype turned up a few times. The CDR3 loop is CASSLSRGTNEQYF. CDR3 bases: TGTGCCAGCAGTTTATCACGGGGAACCAACGAGCAGTACTTC. The chain recombines TRBV27 with TRBJ2-7; D possibly corresponds to TRBD2 (5 bases). CDR3 length equals 14 residues. Germline CDR1 MNHEY, CDR2 SMNVEV (reference sequence). Between the trimmed V and J ends, which lost 0 bases and 5 bases, there was a span of 11 bases.

The V gene is TRBV20-1, the J gene TRBJ2-5; tentatively, D is TRBD1 (6 bases). The CDR3 is 15 residues long. Germline V lookup: CDR1 DFQATT, CDR2 SNEGSKA (reference sequence). V dropped 6 bases and J dropped 5 bases, with 22 bases sitting between them. The CDR3 region has the DNA TGCAGTGCCTACCCGGGACCACAGGGTCAGGAGACCCAGTACTTC. Protein product: CSAYPGPQGQETQYF.

This chain connects TRBV29-1 to TRBJ2-3, with D perhaps TRBD1 or TRBD2 (5 bases each). Germline assignment: CDR1 SQVTM and CDR2 ANQGSEA. The CDR3 consists of 14 residues. V lost 0 bases and J 7 bases, leaving 14 bases between the germline ends. The CDR3 protein is CSVEEVVGGNTQYF. CDR3 DNA sequence: TGCAGCGTTGAAGAAGTGGTTGGGGGAAATACGCAGTATTTT.

J is TRBJ2-7 and V is TRBV12-3 or TRBV12-4; D is possibly TRBD1 or TRBD2 (5 bases each). There are 15 residues in the CDR3. The germline V and J ends were trimmed by 5 bases and 1 base, with 15 bases remaining between them. CDR3 protein: CASSPTSRGSYEQYF. The CDR3 DNA is TGTGCCAGCAGTCCCACTAGTAGGGGATCCTACGAGCAGTACTTC.

V is TRBV7-2 and J is TRBJ1-5; D is undetermined. Germline CDR1 SGHTA, CDR2 FQGNSA. The CDR3 extends over 14 amino acids. Trimming pared 5 bases from V and 7 bases from J, leaving 15 bases between. CDR3 DNA: TGTGCCAGCAGCCAGGACGGCCAGGTCCAGCCCCAGCATTTT. Translating gives CASSQDGQVQPQHF.

This clonotype was seen a handful of times. V is TRBV28 and J is TRBJ2-2, with 7 positions matching TRBD2. The length of the CDR3 is 16 residues. Trimming took 9 bases from V and 1 from J; bases not matched to a gene: 11. The germline gives CDR1 MDHEN, CDR2 SYDVKM. The CDR3 reads CASSPVASGNTGELFF. CDR3 bases: TGTGCCAGTAGTCCCGTGGCTAGCGGGAACACCGGGGAGCTGTTTTTT.

This clonotype was counted between two and nine times. This chain connects TRBV6-1 to TRBJ1-5; TRBD1 matches 9 bases. Germline V gene sequence: CDR1 MNHNS, CDR2 SASEGT. The V gene end was trimmed by 6 bases and the J gene end by 7 bases; junction bases not matched to a gene: 7. The CDR3 loop spans 14 amino acids. The CDR3 DNA reads TGTGCCAGCAGCCCAGGACAGGGGTGGCAGCCCCAGCATTTT. It is translated as CASSPGQGWQPQHF.

The CDR3 loop is CASSQGGAKNIQYF. The CDR3 region has the DNA TGTGCCAGCAGCCAGGGAGGGGCCAAAAACATTCAGTACTTC. The J gene is TRBJ2-4, the V gene TRBV4-2; TRBD2 aligns across 7 bases. Looked up from germline, CDR1 is LGHNA and CDR2 is YNFKEQ. The CDR3 sequence is 14 residues long. Trimming at V came to 3 bases and at J to 1 base, leaving 0 bases not matched to a gene.

This clonotype was counted only a few times. The CDR3 sequence: CASSQRQAVYGYTF. The CDR3 DNA reads as TGTGCCAGTAGTCAAAGACAGGCCGTCTATGGCTACACCTTC. The chain joins TRBV19 to TRBJ1-2, with D perhaps matching TRBD1 (6 bases). From germline, CDR1 is LNHDA and CDR2 SQIVND (reference sequence). Trimming pared 5 bases from V and 4 bases from J, leaving 14 bases between. CDR3 size: 14 residues.

V gene TRBV20-1 combines with J gene TRBJ2-5; TRBD2 might be the D (6 bases). The CDR3 contains 15 residues. In germline, CDR1 is DFQATT, CDR2 SNEGSKA (reference sequence). Deletions cut 0 bases from V and 2 bases from J, with 13 bases between. This chain's CDR3 is CSARDGGTAQETQYF. DNA for the CDR3: TGCAGTGCTAGAGATGGGGGGACGGCACAAGAGACCCAGTACTTC.

This chain links TRBV19 with TRBJ1-3; D remains unclear. Germline V lookup: CDR1 LNHDA, CDR2 SQIVND (reference sequence). The germline V and J ends were trimmed by 7 bases and 0 bases, with 13 bases remaining between them. This CDR3 comprises 15 residues. CDR3 nucleotides: TGTGCCAGTACCCTAATTCCGAGCTCTGGAAACACCATATATTTT. The encoded protein is CASTLIPSSGNTIYF. Full variable domain (outside the CDR3, taken from reference TRBV19 and TRBJ1-3): DGGITQSPKYLFRKEGQNVTLSCEQNLNHDAMYWYRQDPGQGLRLIYYSQIVNDFQKGDIAEGYSVSREKKESFPLTVTSAQKNPTAFYLCASTLIPSSGNTIYFGEGSWLTVV.

CDR3 region: CASSGQAGQPQHF. In nucleotides, the CDR3 is TGTGCCAGCAGTGGACAGGCCGGGCAGCCCCAGCATTTT. The rearrangement joins TRBV3-1 to TRBJ1-5, with 7 nucleotides matching TRBD1. Trimming cost V 6 bases and J 7 bases; bases outside gene matches: 6. Germline V gene data show CDR1 as LGHDT and CDR2 as YNNKEL (reference sequence). This CDR3 comprises 13 residues.

V is TRBV5-1 and J is TRBJ1-2; D is unclear. V was clipped by 5 bases and J by 3 bases, with 11 bases between them. The CDR3 has 13 residues. The germline CDR1 and CDR2 sequences are SGHRS and YFSETQ. This chain's CDR3 is CASSSLADYGYTF. The CDR3 coding sequence is TGCGCCAGCAGTTCTCTGGCGGACTATGGCTACACCTTC.

In this sample, this clonotype turned up many times. This CDR3 reads CASSPPSGQAVYGYTF. In DNA form, the CDR3 reads TGTGCCAGCAGTCCGCCCTCCGGACAGGCTGTCTATGGCTACACCTTC. The V call is TRBV28, the J call TRBJ1-2; 7 nucleotides align to TRBD1. CDR1 MDHEN and CDR2 SYDVKM come from the germline V gene. With V trimmed by 5 bases and J by 4 bases, 13 bases remained unmatched. The CDR3 covers 16 residues.

At least ten counts were recorded for this clonotype. CDR3 protein: CASSAPRGATNEKLFF. The DNA for the CDR3 is TGTGCCAGCAGTGCCCCTCGGGGTGCAACTAATGAAAAACTGTTTTTT. The rearrangement joins TRBV25-1 to TRBJ1-4; no reliable D call. Trimming pared 4 bases from V and 0 bases from J, leaving 12 bases between. Germline V gene data show CDR1 as MGHDK and CDR2 as SYGVNS. This CDR3 comprises 16 residues.

The chain has TRBV4-2 and TRBJ2-3; 8 bases are a match to TRBD2. V gave up 4 bases and J gave up 1 base; unmatched junction bases: 4. This CDR3 is 15 amino acids long. The germline V gene has CDR1 LGHNA and CDR2 YNFKEQ. The CDR3 spells CASSRLASGTDTQYF. The CDR3 coding sequence is TGTGCCAGCAGCCGACTAGCGTCGGGCACAGATACGCAGTATTTT.

This clonotype was seen many times. The chain carries TRBV12-3 or TRBV12-4 and TRBJ2-7; possibly TRBD2 for D (5 bases). V lost 3 bases, J lost 0 bases, and 9 bases lay in between. CDR3 size: 14 residues. For the CDR3, the DNA is TGTGCCAGCAGTTTCAACGGAGGCTCCTACGAGCAGTACTTC. Translated: CASSFNGGSYEQYF.

CDR3 sequence reads: CASSRPTAEHSYEQYF. CDR3 sequence (DNA): TGTGCCAGCAGCCGGCCGACGGCAGAACACTCCTACGAGCAGTACTTC. This sequence joins TRBV3-1 and TRBJ2-7; D call uncertain. The CDR3 extends over 16 amino acids. V was cut by 4 bases and J by 0 bases, with 16 bases left in between. The germline V gene encodes CDR1 LGHDT and CDR2 YNNKEL (reference sequence).

The chain recombines TRBV5-1 with TRBJ2-1, with TRBD2 matching over 10 bases. Germline V gives CDR1 SGHRS, CDR2 YFSETQ. This CDR3 contains 17 residues. V shed 4 bases, J shed 0 bases, and the junction held 7 bases outside the gene matches. This chain's CDR3 is CASSTQREGISYNEQFF. CDR3 DNA sequence: TGCGCCAGCAGCACTCAGCGGGAGGGAATCTCCTACAATGAGCAGTTCTTC.

V is TRBV29-1 and J is TRBJ2-7; 8 bases match TRBD1. The germline V gene has CDR1 SQVTM and CDR2 ANQGSEA. The length of the CDR3 is 12 residues. After removal of 6 bases from V and 6 bases from J, the junction contained 7 bases not matched to a gene. The CDR3 is CSVTGAVTEQYF. The CDR3 DNA is TGCAGCGTGACAGGGGCAGTAACCGAGCAGTACTTC.

In this sample, this clonotype turned up many times. This sequence joins TRBV4-2 and TRBJ2-7; the match to TRBD2 covers 7 bases. This CDR3 region has 19 residues. The germline V gene has CDR1 LGHNA and CDR2 YNFKEQ. V dropped 0 bases and J dropped 1; count of bases not matched to a gene: 15. CDR3 protein: CASSQEGGSGPHLSYEQYF. CDR3 bases: TGTGCCAGCAGCCAAGAGGGGGGGAGCGGGCCCCATTTGTCCTACGAGCAGTACTTC.

This clonotype was observed many times. The chain links TRBV5-1 to TRBJ1-1; the D is unclear. V dropped 0 bases and J dropped 0 bases, with 6 bases sitting between them. This CDR3 is built from 14 residues. In germline, CDR1 is SGHRS, CDR2 YFSETQ. CDR3 in DNA: TGCGCCAGCAGCTTGGCTAGTATGAACACTGAAGCTTTCTTT. Amino acid sequence: CASSLASMNTEAFF.

This chain links TRBV20-1 with TRBJ2-1, with 9 bases identical to TRBD2. This CDR3 has 13 residues. Germline values: CDR1 DFQATT, CDR2 SNEGSKA (reference sequence). CDR3 loop: CLISSGNVNEQFF. The CDR3 nucleotides are TGCCTCATCTCTAGCGGGAACGTCAATGAGCAGTTCTTC.

The chain links TRBV10-3 to TRBJ2-2; D is uncertain. Trimming stripped 5 bases from V and 2 bases from J, with 3 bases between. The CDR3 covers 12 residues. The germline CDR1 and CDR2 sequences are ENHRY and SYGVKD. The DNA of the CDR3 is TGTGCCATCAGTCCAAACACCGGGGAGCTGTTTTTT. Protein sequence: CAISPNTGELFF.

This chain joins TRBV20-1 and TRBJ2-1; 14 bases align to TRBD2. The germline gives CDR1 DFQATT, CDR2 SNEGSKA (reference sequence). CDR3 length: 16 residues. The V segment lost 1 base and the J segment 10 bases; nucleotides outside the gene matches: 9. The CDR3 protein is CSARALGLAGGGEQFF. CDR3 DNA sequence: TGCAGTGCTAGAGCCCTCGGACTAGCGGGAGGAGGGGAGCAGTTCTTC.

This clonotype was seen more than once but under ten times. The chain joins TRBV4-1 to TRBJ2-3; 8 bases fit TRBD1. J lost 0 bases, V lost 3 bases, and 11 bases had no gene match. The CDR3 is 18 residues long. Germline V gene sequence: CDR1 MGHRA, CDR2 YSYEKL. The CDR3 region is CASSQTGGRTGSTDTQYF. The CDR3 DNA sequence: TGCGCCAGCAGCCAGACAGGCGGAAGGACAGGGAGCACAGATACGCAGTATTTT.

In DNA, the CDR3 is TGCAGTGCTAAGATAGCGGGAGGGCCGGGCACAGATACGCAGTATTTT. Translation: CSAKIAGGPGTDTQYF. The V gene is TRBV20-1, the J gene TRBJ2-3; 11 bases map to TRBD2. J lost 1 base, V lost 4 bases, and 7 bases had no gene match. Germline values: CDR1 DFQATT, CDR2 SNEGSKA (reference sequence). CDR3 length equals 16 residues.

The chain employs TRBV12-5 and TRBJ2-1, with D perhaps matching TRBD1 (6 bases). The germline gives CDR1 LGHNT, CDR2 FRNRAP. Between the trimmed V and J ends, which lost 6 bases and 10 bases, there was a span of 25 bases. CDR3 length equals 16 residues. This CDR3 reads CASGHLFRGSVREQFF. The CDR3 DNA is TGTGCTAGTGGACATCTTTTTAGGGGGAGCGTCAGGGAGCAGTTCTTC.

The rearrangement joins TRBV29-1 to TRBJ2-3; no clear D gene. Looked up from germline, CDR1 is SQVTM and CDR2 is ANQGSEA. CDR3 length equals 12 residues. The V end lost 6 bases, the J end lost 2 bases, and 9 bases lay between the germline ends. CDR3 sequence reads: CSVTELTDTQYF. The CDR3 DNA reads as TGCAGCGTAACGGAACTCACAGATACGCAGTATTTT.

This clonotype turned up a few times. This CDR3 reads CASSAAGGPGNEQFF. CDR3 sequence (DNA): TGTGCCAGCAGCGCAGCGGGAGGGCCGGGGAATGAGCAGTTCTTC. The chain uses TRBV9 and TRBJ2-1, with 10 bases aligning to TRBD2. The CDR3 sequence is 15 residues long. The germline CDR1 and CDR2 sequences are SGDLS and YYNGEE. The ends lost 3 bases at V and 7 bases at J; junction bases unmatched: 7.

The V and J genes are TRBV29-1 and TRBJ1-1; D is unclear. CDR1 SQVTM and CDR2 ANQGSEA come from the germline V gene. The CDR3 sequence is 14 residues long. V was shortened by 4 bases and J by 1 base, with 13 bases between the two germline ends. In nucleotides, the CDR3 is TGCAGCGTTGTCCTTTTAATGCCGAACACTGAAGCTTTCTTT. It encodes CSVVLLMPNTEAFF.

The table lists this clonotype with a few counts. The V gene is TRBV6-4, the J gene TRBJ1-6; 7 nucleotides align to TRBD1. Trimming removed 6 bases from V and 9 bases from J; junction bases left unmatched: 5. The CDR3 spans 13 residues. CDR1 and CDR2 from the germline V gene are MRHNA and SNTAGT. CDR3 DNA: TGTGCCAGCAGGGACCACAGGGGTTCACCCCTCCACTTT. Translation gives CASRDHRGSPLHF.